The 8 T cell receptor beta chains below all came from one sample that was sequenced in a study of cytomegalovirus exposure and HLA in healthy donors. The PCR contained 60 Vbeta and 13 Jbeta primers. Assay used: immunoSEQ multiplex PCR; TCRdb lists only in-frame clones, some missing. Here the sample spans 110,000 or so clones, around 70% being singletons. The sample comprised PBMCs. The receptors originated from a woman in her fifties or sixties in good health and CMV-seropositive.

This clone has more than one count but fewer than ten. The chain carries TRBV18 and TRBJ2-7; D is ambiguous. V lost 2 bases and J lost 2, with 7 bases in between. The germline CDR1 and CDR2 sequences are KGHSH and LQKENI. The CDR3 has 13 amino acids. The CDR3 DNA is TGTGCCAGCTCACCAGTGCGTGCCTACGAGCAGTACTTC. Translated: CASSPVRAYEQYF.

This clone was counted between two and nine times. This chain joins TRBV7-9 and TRBJ1-6; D is ambiguous. CDR3 length: 12 amino acids. V shed 5 bases and J shed 9 bases, with 8 bases lying between them. Germline loops: CDR1 SEHNR, CDR2 FQNEAQ (reference sequence). The CDR3 spells CASSPEGSPLHF. The CDR3 DNA is TGTGCCAGCAGCCCGGAGGGTTCACCCCTCCACTTT.

The rearrangement links TRBV7-8 to TRBJ1-1; tentatively, D is TRBD1 (5 bases). The germline V gene encodes CDR1 SGHVS and CDR2 FQNEAQ. The V and J ends lost 7 bases and 5 bases respectively, with 20 bases between them. The CDR3 is 15 residues long. Here the CDR3 DNA reads TGTGCCAGCATCGATATTGGCCCGGGGGGAACTGAAGCTTTCTTT. Protein: CASIDIGPGGTEAFF.

The gene calls are TRBV19 and TRBJ2-1, with D possibly matching TRBD1 (6 bases). CDR1 is LNHDA, CDR2 SQIVND, per germline (reference sequence). Trimming removed 2 bases at V and 7 bases at J, with 12 bases between. This CDR3 is 14 amino acids long. CDR3 sequence (DNA): TGTGCCAGTAGTATATGGGGACAACGTAATGAGCAGTTCTTC. Translation: CASSIWGQRNEQFF.

This clone turned up a few times. This sequence joins TRBV10-3 and TRBJ2-1, with 11 bases matching TRBD1. The CDR3 loop spans 14 amino acids. The V and J ends lost 5 bases and 12 bases, in that order; junction bases with no gene match: 9. Germline loops: CDR1 ENHRY, CDR2 SYGVKD. As DNA, the CDR3 is TGTGCCATCAGTAGGACAGGGGGCACGGTCGGGCAGTTCTTC. Protein product: CAISRTGGTVGQFF.

The sample holds one count of this clone. This chain links TRBV7-6 with TRBJ2-7, with 10 bases matching TRBD1. The CDR3 sequence is 15 residues long. With V trimmed by 5 bases and J by 1 base, 5 bases remained unmatched. Germline V gene sequence: CDR1 SGHVS, CDR2 FNYEAQ. In DNA form, the CDR3 reads TGTGCCAGCAGCGGGGGACAGGGGAGTTCCTACGAGCAGTACTTC. It translates to CASSGGQGSSYEQYF.

This clone appeared a few times. This sequence joins TRBV9 and TRBJ1-2; TRBD1 might be the D (5 bases). This CDR3 spans 14 amino acids. Per the germline V gene, CDR1 is SGDLS and CDR2 is YYNGEE. Trimming pared 0 bases from V and 2 bases from J, leaving 8 bases between. The CDR3 region has the DNA TGTGCCAGCAGCGTAGTACCAGGGAACTATGGCTACACCTTC. This codes for CASSVVPGNYGYTF.

The chain carries TRBV5-6 and TRBJ1-5; 9 positions agree with TRBD1. V was pared by 4 bases and J by 7 bases, with 3 bases of the junction left unmatched. Germline assignment: CDR1 SGHDT and CDR2 YYEEEE. The CDR3 loop spans 13 amino acids. The CDR3 reads CASSTGGEQPQHF. DNA of the CDR3: TGTGCCAGCAGCACAGGGGGCGAACAGCCCCAGCATTTT.